This note documents a single T cell receptor beta chain sequence. Germline CDR1 reads ENHRY; CDR2 reads SYGVKD. This CDR3 has 14 amino acids. V shed 10 bases and J shed 7 bases, with 22 bases lying between them. This record belongs to a study of T cells in Graves' hyperthyroidism and ophthalmopathy. Authors of the study amplified TCR beta CDR3 regions from RNA transcripts. A set of HTBI primers served as the primers for a first-round RT-PCR of the TCR CDR3. MiXCR, run by TCRdb on the multiplex PCR reads, gives a single entry per CDR3 protein. The sample holds approximately 560,000 distinct CDR3 sequences, more than 45% seen once. Absent ophthalmopathy progression within 18 months defined stable Graves' hyperthyroidism. Hyperthyroidism in the patients, aged 18 to 65, was newly diagnosed and under 2 months in duration.

The receptor was isolated from a woman aged 18-29 years with Graves' hyperthyroidism. This sequence joins TRBV10-3 and TRBJ1-2; D may be TRBD1 (5 bases). The sequenced sample was peripheral blood or thyroid tissue (not recorded which). CDR3 loop: CASLTVGPGGGYTF. In DNA, the CDR3 is TGTGCCAGCCTTACCGTGGGACCCGGTGGTGGCTACACCTTC.